The T cell receptor beta chain under discussion was sequenced for a study of long-term antiretroviral therapy in people with HIV. Between the trimmed V and J ends, which lost 2 bases and 3 bases, there was a span of 12 bases. Germline V gives CDR1 SGHNT, CDR2 YYREEE (reference sequence). The CDR3 contains 14 residues. Sequencing relied on immunoSEQ assay v3.0, run at survey level. Clones were sequenced by immunoSEQ multiplex PCR, and TCRdb holds only the in-frame ones, with some missing. The table lists roughly 28,000 clones, 90% to 95% of them singletons, with roughly 8% in the top ten. The sample in question was unsorted PBMCs, obtained about 6.6 years after starting antiretroviral therapy. This rearrangement joins TRBV5-4 to TRBJ2-7; TRBD1 is a possible D gene (6 bases). The TCR comes from a man aged 30 to 39 with HIV. The CDR3 DNA is TGTGCCAGCAGCTTCTTGGGGGCGGGCTACGAGCAGTACTTC. Protein sequence: CASSFLGAGYEQYF. Supplemented by reference TRBV5-4 and TRBJ2-7, the full variable domain reads ETGVTQSPTHLIKTRGQQVTLRCSSQSGHNTVSWYQQALGQGPQFIFQYYREEENGRGNFPPRFSGLQFPNYSSELNVNALELDDSALYLCASSFLGAGYEQYFGPGTRLTVT.